Reported below is one TCR beta chain. The source of the sample is a study of T cell changes during pregnancy in multiple sclerosis. This table comes from immunoSEQ multiplex PCR, and its TCRdb copy is limited to in-frame clones, with some not included. The data hold roughly 59,000 clones, with 90% to 95% observed a single time. CDR1 and CDR2 from the germline V gene are ENHRY and SYGVKD. The CDR3 sequence is 17 residues long. Trimming cost V 2 bases and J 0 bases, with 14 bases left between them. The chain has TRBV10-3 and TRBJ1-3; D gene ambiguous. The clonotype was recovered from a female donor in good health, enrolled as a control in a pregnancy study. Sample: peripheral blood, taken in the third trimester of pregnancy. CDR3 loop: CAISESLQLRSGNTIYF. Here the CDR3 DNA reads TGTGCCATCAGTGAGAGCCTACAGCTCCGCTCTGGAAACACCATATATTTT.